The next 12 T cell receptor beta chains were all read from a single sample in a study of memory CD4+ T cells and cytomegalovirus serostatus (dated by TCRdb to between 2018 and 2021). Single viable CD3+CD4+CD8-CD45RO+ cells were sorted as memory CD4+ T cells on a FACSAria II. Libraries were prepared through the immunoSEQ multiplex PCR assay. In its TCRdb copy, this immuneACCESS table keeps in-frame sequences only and misses some clones. Where compared with another copy, unresolved V genes explain less than half of these, and the others have no known cause. This sample lists 40,000 to 60,000 clones; roughly 73% were detected once. 0.78% of the sample lies in the top ten. Sequenced: memory CD4+ T cells from blood. The receptors originated from an adult in good health and CMV-seronegative.

This chain connects TRBV18 to TRBJ1-4; tentatively, D is TRBD1 (6 bases). The CDR3 has 14 residues. Germline-derived CDR1 and CDR2 are KGHSH and LQKENI. Trimming stripped 1 base from V and 3 bases from J, with 6 bases between. The CDR3 nucleotides read TGTGCCAGCTCACCACAGGGGGCTAATGAAAAACTGTTTTTT. Protein sequence: CASSPQGANEKLFF.

The gene calls are TRBV30 and TRBJ1-2; D is uncertain. CDR1 is GTSNPN and CDR2 is SVGIG in the germline V gene (reference sequence). CDR3 length equals 13 residues. V was trimmed by 3 bases and J by 4 bases, leaving 12 bases between them. CDR3 residues: CAWSDLYSYGYTF. CDR3 coding DNA: TGTGCCTGGAGCGATTTATACAGCTATGGCTACACCTTC. Variable domain in full (rest from reference TRBV30 and TRBJ1-2): SQTIHQWPATLVQPVGSPLSLECTVEGTSNPNLYWYRQAAGRGLQLLFYSVGIGQISSEVPQNLSASRPQDRQFILSSKKLLLSDSGFYLCAWSDLYSYGYTFGSGTRLTVV.

This clone was picked up one time. This rearrangement joins TRBV6-1 to TRBJ2-5; TRBD1 agrees at 9 bases. This CDR3 has 15 residues. Germline V gene sequence: CDR1 MNHNS, CDR2 SASEGT. Germline trimming cut 8 bases from V and 5 bases from J; bases unmatched to any gene: 12. CDR3 coding DNA: TGTGCCAGCCTGAGGGGGGACAGGGCTGTCGAGACCCAGTACTTC. The encoded protein is CASLRGDRAVETQYF.

The V and J genes are TRBV5-1 and TRBJ2-7; TRBD2 might be the D (6 bases). The CDR3 extends over 15 amino acids. Trimming cost V 0 bases and J 2 bases, with 12 bases left between them. Germline CDR1 reads SGHRS; CDR2 reads YFSETQ. The CDR3 nucleotides are TGCGCCAGCAGCTTGGCACTAGGCGGGACCTACGAGCAGTACTTC. Protein: CASSLALGGTYEQYF.

This chain links TRBV7-9 with TRBJ1-4; 9 nucleotides agree with TRBD1. This CDR3 is 14 amino acids long. Per germline, CDR1 SEHNR and CDR2 FQNEAQ (reference sequence). V lost 3 bases to trimming and J lost 8 bases; unmatched junction nucleotides: 4. The CDR3 here is CASSFQTGGEKLFF. The CDR3 DNA reads as TGTGCCAGCAGCTTCCAAACAGGGGGCGAAAAACTGTTTTTT.

The V gene is TRBV6-1, the J gene TRBJ1-1; D remains unclear. This CDR3 region has 13 residues. Trimming took off 5 bases at V and 1 base at J, with 8 bases between the two ends. Per germline, CDR1 MNHNS and CDR2 SASEGT. The CDR3 sequence: CASSITRNTEAFF. The DNA for the CDR3 is TGTGCCAGCAGTATAACCCGGAACACTGAAGCTTTCTTT.

The V and J genes are TRBV28 and TRBJ1-2, with unresolved D. Per the germline V gene, CDR1 is MDHEN and CDR2 is SYDVKM. The V gene lost 5 bases and the J gene lost 14 bases, with 9 bases spanning the gap. The length of the CDR3 is 9 residues. The chain's CDR3 is CASSPPWTF. The DNA of the CDR3 is TGTGCCAGCAGTCCCCCCTGGACCTTC.

V and J are TRBV10-1 and TRBJ2-5, with 7 bases aligning to TRBD2. Germline assignment: CDR1 WNHNN and CDR2 SYGVQD (reference sequence). V lost 0 bases and J lost 6; bases outside the gene matches: 4. The CDR3 totals 14 residues. CDR3 DNA sequence: TGCGCCAGCAGTGAGTCCCAGGGAGGGAAGACCCAGTACTTC. Translation gives CASSESQGGKTQYF.

This rearrangement joins TRBV11-2 to TRBJ1-4; no clear D. Deletions cut 5 bases from V and 8 bases from J, with 12 bases between. There are 13 residues in the CDR3. The germline V gene encodes CDR1 SGHAT and CDR2 FQNNGV. The CDR3, as DNA: TGTGCCAGCAGCCGAGGAGCAGGCGAAAAACTGTTTTTT. It codes for CASSRGAGEKLFF.

The CDR3 is CASARTGMETQYF. In nucleotides, the CDR3 is TGTGCCAGCGCTAGGACAGGGATGGAGACCCAGTACTTC. This rearrangement joins TRBV11-2 to TRBJ2-5; 8 positions match TRBD1. Trimming cost V 8 bases and J 5 bases; bases outside gene matches: 7. CDR3 size: 13 residues. CDR1 and CDR2 (germline): SGHAT, FQNNGV.

The chain is built from TRBV5-1 and TRBJ2-1; 9 bases are a match to TRBD2. CDR3 length equals 15 residues. The V gene end was trimmed by 0 bases and the J gene end by 5 bases; junction bases not matched to a gene: 3. The V gene's germline CDR1 is SGHRS and CDR2 YFSETQ. The CDR3 DNA reads as TGCGCCAGCAGCTTGGGCGGGAGGGCTCACAATGAGCAGTTCTTC. Encoded protein: CASSLGGRAHNEQFF.

J is TRBJ2-7 and V is TRBV14; 11 bases are shared with TRBD2. V shed 5 bases, J shed 4 bases, and the junction held 10 bases outside the gene matches. Germline lookup yields CDR1 SGHDN and CDR2 FVKESK. The CDR3 loop spans 16 amino acids. The chain's CDR3 is CASSDYTSGSMYEQYF. CDR3 nucleotide sequence: TGTGCCAGCAGCGACTATACTAGCGGGAGTATGTACGAGCAGTACTTC.